Sequencing of this TCR beta chain was carried out in a study of CXCR3-negative and CXCR3-positive naive CD8 T cells. TRB cDNA libraries were made by UMI-labeled 5' RACE. TCRdb re-analyzed the 5' RACE reads; it lists each CDR3 protein once, without DNA. The sample data list 75,000 to 100,000 distinct CDR3 sequences. Study results and caveats: Diversity proved comparably high across both naive subsets and much lower in memory CD8+ cells. The TRB CDR3s that CXCR3-positive naive cells carried were more hydrophobic than those of CXCR3-negative naive cells. In cryopreserved cells, CXCR3 expression partially decreased, and fresh PBMCs were used in most assays.

Comments on this clonotype: Its cognate antigen is unknown.

The CDR3 length is 16 residues. Germline lookup yields CDR1 ENHRY and CDR2 SYGVKD. The chain joins TRBV10-3 to TRBJ2-7; TCRdb selects TRBD2, and the lack of DNA leaves this call unchecked. The sample consisted of naive CXCR3+ CD8+ T cells from blood. Noted subset: CD45RO-CCR7+CD27+CD95- naive CD8+ T cells expressing CXCR3 (TNR3+). The TCR comes from a human donor in good health. Some clones in this sample may be carry-over from other donors' samples. The CDR3 sequence is CAITQTSGAPSYEQYF.